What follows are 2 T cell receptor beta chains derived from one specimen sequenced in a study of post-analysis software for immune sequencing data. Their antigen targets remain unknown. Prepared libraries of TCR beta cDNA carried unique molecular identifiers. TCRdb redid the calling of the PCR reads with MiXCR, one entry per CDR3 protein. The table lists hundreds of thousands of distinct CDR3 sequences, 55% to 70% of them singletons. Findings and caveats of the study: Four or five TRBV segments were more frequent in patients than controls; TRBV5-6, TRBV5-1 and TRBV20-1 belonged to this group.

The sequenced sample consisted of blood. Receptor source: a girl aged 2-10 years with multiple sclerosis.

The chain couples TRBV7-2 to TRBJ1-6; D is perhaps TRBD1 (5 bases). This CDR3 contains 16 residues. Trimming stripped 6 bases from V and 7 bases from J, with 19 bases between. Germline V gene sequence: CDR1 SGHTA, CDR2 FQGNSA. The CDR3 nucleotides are TGTGCCAGCAGGTCCGAATTGGGGCGCCGGAATTCACCCCTCCACTTT. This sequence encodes CASRSELGRRNSPLHF.

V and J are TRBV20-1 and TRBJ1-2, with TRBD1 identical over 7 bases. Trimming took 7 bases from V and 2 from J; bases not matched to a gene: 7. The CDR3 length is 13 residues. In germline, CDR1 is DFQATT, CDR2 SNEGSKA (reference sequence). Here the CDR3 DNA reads TGCAGTGTTCCTCTGGACAGGAACTATGGCTACACCTTC. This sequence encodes CSVPLDRNYGYTF.